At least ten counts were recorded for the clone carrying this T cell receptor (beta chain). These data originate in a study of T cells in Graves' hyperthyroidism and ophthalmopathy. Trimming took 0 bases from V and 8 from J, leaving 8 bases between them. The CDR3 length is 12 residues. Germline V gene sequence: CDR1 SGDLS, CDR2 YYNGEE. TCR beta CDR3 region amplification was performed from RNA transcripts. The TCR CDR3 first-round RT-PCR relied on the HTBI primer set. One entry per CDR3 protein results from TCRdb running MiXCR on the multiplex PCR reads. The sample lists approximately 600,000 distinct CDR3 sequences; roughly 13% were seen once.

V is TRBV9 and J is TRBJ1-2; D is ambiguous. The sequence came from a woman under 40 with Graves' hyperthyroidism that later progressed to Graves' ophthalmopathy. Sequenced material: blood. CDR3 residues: CASSVELGGYTF. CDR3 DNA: TGTGCCAGCAGCGTAGAACTTGGGGGCTACACCTTC.